The 30 T cell receptor beta chains below all came from one sample that was sequenced in a study of yellow fever vaccine responses in identical twins. TCRdb analysed the RT-PCR reads with MiXCR anew, one entry per CDR3 protein. The sample yields about 4,000 distinct CDR3 sequences, approximately 82% seen once. Sequences were derived from T cells from blood (PBMCs), unsorted or a sorted subset (not recorded which), sampled before or after yellow fever vaccination (not recorded which). These receptors all come from a woman under 30 who received the yellow fever vaccine.

This clonotype was found once. V gene TRBV29-1 combines with J gene TRBJ2-1; 9 positions match TRBD2. V lost 7 bases and J lost 4; bases outside the gene matches: 8. The CDR3 runs 14 residues. Per germline, CDR1 SQVTM and CDR2 ANQGSEA. In DNA, the CDR3 is TGCAGCGAAGGGACTAGCTCCTTATACAATGAGCAGTTCTTC. This gives the protein CSEGTSSLYNEQFF.

The J gene is TRBJ2-1, the V gene TRBV2; D gene ambiguous. Germline loops: CDR1 SNHLY, CDR2 FYNNEI. The CDR3 sequence is 13 residues long. Trimming took 3 bases from V and 10 from J, leaving 13 bases between them. CDR3 sequence: CASSEGPISEQFF. For the CDR3, the DNA is TGTGCCAGCAGTGAGGGCCCTATAAGCGAGCAGTTCTTC. Using reference TRBV2 and TRBJ2-1 for the parts outside the CDR3, the full variable domain is EPEVTQTPSHQVTQMGQEVILRCVPISNHLYFYWYRQILGQKVEFLVSFYNNEISEKSEIFDDQFSVERPDGSNFTLKIRSTKLEDSAMYFCASSEGPISEQFFGPGTRLTVL.

This CDR3 is CASSEQGTGPNQPQHF. For the CDR3, the DNA is TGTGCCAGCAGCGAACAGGGGACAGGGCCGAATCAGCCCCAGCATTTT. V usage is TRBV6-1 and J usage is TRBJ1-5, with 9 bases aligning to TRBD1. Germline loops: CDR1 MNHNS, CDR2 SASEGT. The V and J ends lost 6 bases and 4 bases, in that order; junction bases with no gene match: 10. CDR3 length: 16 amino acids.

The gene calls are TRBV19 and TRBJ1-2; no reliable D call. V lost 7 bases and J 8 bases, leaving 14 bases between the germline ends. Germline CDR1 LNHDA, CDR2 SQIVND (reference sequence). The CDR3 is made up of 12 amino acids. The CDR3 DNA follows: TGTGCCAGTAAGGAGACCAGCGTGGGCTACACCTTC. This translates into CASKETSVGYTF.

The genes are TRBV6-2 or TRBV6-3 and TRBJ2-7; possible D gene TRBD1, 6 bases. Germline CDR1 and CDR2: MNHEY and SVGEGT. There are 14 residues in the CDR3. With 0 bases removed from V and 0 bases from J, the gap between germline ends came to 6 bases. In DNA, the CDR3 is TGTGCCAGCAGTTACTCGGACAGCTCCTACGAGCAGTACTTC. The encoded protein is CASSYSDSSYEQYF.

The J gene is TRBJ1-4, the V gene TRBV29-1; D uncertain. V lost 7 bases and J lost 7, with 19 bases in between. The CDR3 is 14 amino acids. Germline V lookup: CDR1 SQVTM, CDR2 ANQGSEA. CDR3 DNA sequence: TGCAGCGCGGCGTCAGGTTCGGCAATTGAAAAACTGTTTTTT. Translating it yields CSAASGSAIEKLFF.

The CDR3 DNA sequence: TGCAGATGTAGAGATTTAGGGGAGACGAATGAAAAACTGTTTTTT. Translated, it gives CRCRDLGETNEKLFF. The J gene is TRBJ1-4, the V gene TRBV20-1; D is possibly TRBD1 (5 bases). CDR1 DFQATT and CDR2 SNEGSKA come from the germline V gene (reference sequence). CDR3 size: 15 residues.

This sequence joins TRBV29-1 and TRBJ2-2, with 7 positions matching TRBD1. The junction had 6 bases not matched to a gene; V was cut back by 6 bases and J by 2 bases. CDR1 SQVTM and CDR2 ANQGSEA come from the germline V gene. The CDR3 is made up of 14 amino acids. CDR3 protein: CSVIRDSNTGELFF. The CDR3 coding sequence is TGCAGCGTGATACGGGACAGCAACACCGGGGAGCTGTTTTTT.

The CDR3: CSVEFRDTSTDTQYF. The CDR3 bases are TGCAGCGTTGAATTCCGTGACACCAGCACAGATACGCAGTATTTT. The rearrangement joins TRBV29-1 to TRBJ2-3; D is unresolved. The V end was cut by 2 bases, the J end by 0 bases, with 12 bases between. This CDR3 comprises 15 residues. In germline, CDR1 is SQVTM, CDR2 ANQGSEA.

The chain uses TRBV7-3 and TRBJ2-6; possible D gene TRBD1, 6 bases. CDR3 length equals 17 residues. Deletions cut 5 bases from V and 0 bases from J, with 14 bases between. Germline CDR1 reads SGHTA; CDR2 reads FQGTGA. The CDR3 DNA sequence: TGTGCCAGCAGCCCGTTGGTACAGGGCTCTGGGGCCAACGTCCTGACTTTC. Translation gives CASSPLVQGSGANVLTF.

The chain couples TRBV29-1 to TRBJ2-3, with D maybe TRBD1 (5 bases). Germline assignment: CDR1 SQVTM and CDR2 ANQGSEA. V lost 3 bases, J lost 6 bases, and 13 bases lay in between. The CDR3 length is 13 residues. Written as DNA, the CDR3 is TGCAGCGTTGACCGTGGGGCTGGGGATACGCAGTATTTT. Its translation is CSVDRGAGDTQYF.

The chain joins TRBV29-1 to TRBJ2-1; 9 bases match TRBD2. CDR1 SQVTM and CDR2 ANQGSEA come from the germline V gene. This CDR3 comprises 14 residues. The V segment lost 8 bases and the J segment 7 bases; nucleotides outside the gene matches: 12. DNA of the CDR3: TGCAGCCTATTACTCGGGACTAGCAGGAATGAGCAGTTCTTC. Its protein is CSLLLGTSRNEQFF.

V and J are TRBV18 and TRBJ2-1, with 10 bases lining up with TRBD2. Losses at the gene ends were 3 bases for V and 3 bases for J; bases not matched to a gene: 2. Germline V gives CDR1 KGHSH, CDR2 LQKENI. The CDR3 covers 15 residues. CDR3 residues: CASSPRTSGYNEQFF. In DNA, the CDR3 is TGTGCCAGCTCACCCAGGACTAGCGGCTACAATGAGCAGTTCTTC.

This chain joins TRBV18 and TRBJ1-6; the match to TRBD1 covers 7 bases. CDR3 length equals 15 residues. From germline, CDR1 is KGHSH and CDR2 LQKENI. The J segment lost 7 bases and the V segment lost 3 bases, leaving 6 bases of the junction unmatched. The CDR3, as DNA: TGTGCCAGCTCACCTTACCGACAGGGAAATTCACCCCTCCACTTT. Protein: CASSPYRQGNSPLHF.

V is TRBV29-1 and J is TRBJ2-7, with D hard to call. V dropped 6 bases and J dropped 5 bases, with 8 bases sitting between them. CDR3 length: 10 residues. CDR1 and CDR2 (germline): SQVTM, ANQGSEA. The CDR3 nucleotides read TGCAGCGTGGGATTCGACGAGCAGTACTTC. Protein product: CSVGFDEQYF.

In DNA form, the CDR3 reads TGTGCCAGCAGAATACAGGGGGACGGCTACACCTTC. It yields the protein CASRIQGDGYTF. V is TRBV13 and J is TRBJ1-2; 8 nucleotides agree with TRBD1. Germline-derived CDR1 and CDR2 are PRHDT and FYEKMQ (reference sequence). This CDR3 spans 12 amino acids. Losses at the gene ends were 6 bases for V and 8 bases for J; bases not matched to a gene: 5. Supplemented by reference TRBV13 and TRBJ1-2, the full variable domain reads AAGVIQSPRHLIKEKRETATLKCYPIPRHDTVYWYQQGPGQDPQFLISFYEKMQSDKGSIPDRFSAQQFSDYHSELNMSSLELGDSALYFCASRIQGDGYTFGSGTRLTVV.

The rearrangement links TRBV11-2 to TRBJ1-1; D unclear. The CDR3 runs 13 residues. V lost 4 bases and J lost 5, with 11 bases in between. Germline-derived CDR1 and CDR2 are SGHAT and FQNNGV. The CDR3 here is CASSSFGITEAFF. DNA for the CDR3: TGTGCCAGCAGCTCCTTCGGGATAACTGAAGCTTTCTTT.

CDR3 region: CASSLFWSSYNEQFF. CDR3 bases: TGTGCCAGCAGTTTATTTTGGAGCTCCTACAATGAGCAGTTCTTC. V and J are TRBV27 and TRBJ2-1; no firm D call. The germline gives CDR1 MNHEY, CDR2 SMNVEV (reference sequence). Between the trimmed V and J ends, which lost 1 base and 0 bases, there was a span of 7 bases. CDR3 length equals 15 residues.

The rearrangement uses TRBV11-3 and TRBJ2-5, with 9 bases matching TRBD2. This CDR3 spans 15 amino acids. Germline V gene lookup returns CDR1 SGHNT and CDR2 YENEEA. V lost 2 bases to trimming and J lost 4 bases; unmatched junction nucleotides: 5. The CDR3 nucleotides are TGTGCCAGCAGCTTAAGGCGGGGGGGCCGAGAGACCCAGTACTTC. Translation: CASSLRRGGRETQYF.

The gene calls are TRBV24-1 and TRBJ2-5, with 7 nucleotides matching TRBD1. Germline CDR1 is KGHDR and CDR2 is SFDVKD. The J segment lost 4 bases and the V segment lost 8 bases, leaving 6 bases of the junction unmatched. The CDR3 covers 13 residues. The CDR3 region has the DNA TGTGCCACCAATGACAGGGAGAGAGAGACCCAGTACTTC. This sequence encodes CATNDRERETQYF.

The V gene is TRBV18, the J gene TRBJ2-7; 7 nucleotides align to TRBD2. V lost 2 bases to trimming and J lost 1 base; unmatched junction nucleotides: 8. This CDR3 comprises 16 residues. The germline gives CDR1 KGHSH, CDR2 LQKENI. The CDR3 DNA reads as TGTGCCAGCTCACCATTTGGGGGGGTCCTTTCCTACGAGCAGTACTTC. Its protein is CASSPFGGVLSYEQYF.

The genes are TRBV7-9 and TRBJ2-3, with D uncertain. The CDR3 contains 11 residues. Per the germline V gene, CDR1 is SEHNR and CDR2 is FQNEAQ (reference sequence). Trimming left V 2 bases short and J 4 bases short, with 1 base between. As DNA, the CDR3 is TGTGCCAGCAGCTTACCAGATACGCAGTATTTT. Amino acids: CASSLPDTQYF.

The chain employs TRBV5-1 and TRBJ1-1; D remains unclear. V shed 2 bases and J shed 3 bases, with 11 bases lying between them. The CDR3 is made up of 14 amino acids. CDR1 and CDR2 (germline): SGHRS, YFSETQ. In DNA form, the CDR3 reads TGCGCCAGCAGCTTCAGCGCCGGGGACACTGAAGCTTTCTTT. This translates into CASSFSAGDTEAFF.

In this sample, this clonotype turned up a few times. The V call is TRBV7-2, the J call TRBJ1-4, with a weak D call TRBD1 (6 bases). Germline loops: CDR1 SGHTA, CDR2 FQGNSA. Trimming removed 0 bases at V and 8 bases at J, with 16 bases between. This CDR3 is 16 amino acids long. This CDR3 is CASSLALGLGGEKLFF. The CDR3 DNA reads TGTGCCAGCAGCTTAGCGCTCGGTCTCGGGGGCGAAAAACTGTTTTTT.

This clonotype was counted between two and nine times. The chain links TRBV2 to TRBJ1-4; D ambiguous. The CDR3 sequence is 12 residues long. Germline CDR1 and CDR2: SNHLY and FYNNEI. V was trimmed by 3 bases and J by 11 bases, leaving 10 bases between them. The CDR3 sequence is CASSEDDGKLFF. Here the CDR3 DNA reads TGTGCCAGCAGTGAGGATGATGGGAAACTGTTTTTT.

This clonotype occurred once. The gene calls are TRBV4-3 and TRBJ1-2; 8 bases are shared with TRBD1. The J segment lost 6 bases and the V segment lost 2 bases, leaving 11 bases of the junction unmatched. Germline CDR1 and CDR2: LGHNA and YSLEER. This CDR3 region has 16 residues. CDR3: CASSQFGQGARNGYTF. The CDR3 DNA follows: TGCGCCAGCAGCCAATTTGGGCAGGGGGCGCGGAATGGCTACACCTTC.

The rearrangement links TRBV10-1 to TRBJ2-1; 13 bases fit TRBD2. After removal of 4 bases from V and 8 bases from J, the junction contained 5 bases not matched to a gene. Germline V lookup: CDR1 WNHNN, CDR2 SYGVQD (reference sequence). CDR3 length: 15 residues. CDR3: CASSAGTSGIDEQFF. In nucleotides, the CDR3 is TGCGCCAGCAGTGCCGGGACTAGCGGGATAGATGAGCAGTTCTTC.

J is TRBJ2-7 and V is TRBV11-1, with a weak D call TRBD1 (6 bases). This CDR3 contains 13 residues. V was trimmed by 4 bases and J by 4 bases, leaving 11 bases between them. Germline V gives CDR1 SGHAT, CDR2 FQDESV (reference sequence). CDR3 DNA: TGTGCCAGCAGCTCCAGAGGGGGATACGAGCAGTACTTC. Protein sequence: CASSSRGGYEQYF.

This clonotype was seen just once. V is TRBV5-5 and J is TRBJ1-4; D gene uncertain. With 3 bases removed from V and 8 bases from J, the gap between germline ends came to 20 bases. The CDR3 totals 16 residues. Germline V gene lookup returns CDR1 SGHKS and CDR2 YYEKEE (reference sequence). In DNA form, the CDR3 reads TGTGCCAGCAGCTCGCTCGGATTGGGGAACGGGGAAAAACTGTTTTTT. It codes for CASSSLGLGNGEKLFF.

The chain is built from TRBV7-2 and TRBJ2-1; D not certain. The V gene lost 1 base and the J gene lost 8 bases, with 12 bases spanning the gap. This CDR3 spans 14 amino acids. Germline values: CDR1 SGHTA, CDR2 FQGNSA. The CDR3 bases are TGTGCCAGCAGCTTAGGCCCAAATAGCTATGAGCAGTTCTTC. Its protein product is CASSLGPNSYEQFF.